Shown below are 2 T cell receptor beta chains from a single sample sequenced in a study of T cell repertoires in cytomegalovirus infection (dated by TCRdb to between 2017 and 2020). This sample was sequenced with an Illumina HiSeq 1500. The public reads were reanalyzed by TCRdb: fastp trimming at Q25, MiXCR alignment, in-frame beta chains only. All rows with the same CDR3 protein become a single entry with the most common DNA and genes. Within this sample are around 630,000 distinct CDR3 sequences, with 20% to 30% of them counted one time only. Less than 9.5% of the sample belongs to the ten largest clones. The specimen was CD8+ T cells from PBMCs. Receptors were obtained from a human donor in good health (CMV status not recorded). Some clones in this sample may be carry-over from other donors' samples.

This chain uses TRBV6-2 or TRBV6-3 with TRBJ2-1, with D possibly TRBD2 on 7 matching bases. CDR1 MNHEY and CDR2 SVGEGT come from the germline V gene. The CDR3 runs 14 residues. With 0 bases removed from V and 7 bases from J, the gap between germline ends came to 10 bases. The CDR3 spells CASSYSGGGNEQFF. CDR3 sequence (DNA): TGTGCCAGCAGTTACTCGGGAGGGGGAAATGAGCAGTTCTTC.

V is TRBV24-1 and J is TRBJ2-1; D remains ambiguous. The CDR3 totals 15 residues. V was shortened by 0 bases and J by 5 bases, with 10 bases between the two germline ends. Germline V gene lookup returns CDR1 KGHDR and CDR2 SFDVKD. CDR3 amino acids: CATSDLDLPDNEQFF. CDR3 nucleotides: TGTGCCACCAGTGATTTGGACCTCCCGGACAATGAGCAGTTCTTC.